The T cell receptor beta chain under discussion was sequenced for a study of OX40 agonist ivuxolimab in advanced cancers. About the study: Patient treatment consisted of intravenous ivuxolimab administration every 2 weeks at 0.01 to 10 mg/kg. Patients in dose escalation had liver, melanoma, kidney or head and neck cancers. Study conclusions and caveats: CD4+ and CD8+ blood T cells expanded clonally by week 6 at 0.1 to 3.0 mg/kg.

The CDR3 is 12 amino acids. Germline assignment: CDR1 SNHLY and CDR2 FYNNEI. V shed 7 bases and J shed 4 bases, with 10 bases lying between them. Autoimmune disease history or systemic immunosuppression was exclusionary. Sequenced by immunoSEQ multiplex PCR; TCRdb stores in-frame clones only, minus some. The sample carries roughly 50,000 clones, 80% recorded once. Points on this clone: As yet, its antigen is unknown.

Sequenced material: CD4+ or CD8+ T cells sorted from blood, taken in a trial of the OX40 agonist ivuxolimab. This clonotype was obtained from an adult with an advanced solid tumor such as melanoma, head and neck, liver or kidney cancer. The gene calls are TRBV2 and TRBJ1-1, with a possible D match to TRBD1 (6 bases). The CDR3 region has the DNA TGTGCCAGCAACCAGGGGTCCACTGAAGCTTTCTTT. It is translated as CASNQGSTEAFF.